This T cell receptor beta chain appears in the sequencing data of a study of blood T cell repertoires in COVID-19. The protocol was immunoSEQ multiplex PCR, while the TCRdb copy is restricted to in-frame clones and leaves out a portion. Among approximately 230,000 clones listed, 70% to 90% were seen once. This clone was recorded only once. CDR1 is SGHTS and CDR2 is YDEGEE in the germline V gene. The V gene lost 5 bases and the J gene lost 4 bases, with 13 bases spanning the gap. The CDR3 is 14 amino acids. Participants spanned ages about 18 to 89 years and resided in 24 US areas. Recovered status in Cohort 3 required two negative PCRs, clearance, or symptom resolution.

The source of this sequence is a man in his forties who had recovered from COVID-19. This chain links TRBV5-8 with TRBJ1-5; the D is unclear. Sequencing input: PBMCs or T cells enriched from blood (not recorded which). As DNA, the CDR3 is TGTGCCAGCAGTCAGCCCCTCAGGAATCAGCCCCAGCATTTT. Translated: CASSQPLRNQPQHF.